The entry that follows covers one TCR beta chain sequence. The record originates from a study of naive and memory T cell subsets. V was pared by 3 bases and J by 10 bases, with 14 bases between. This CDR3 spans 13 amino acids. The germline V gene encodes CDR1 MDHEN and CDR2 SYDVKM. Both TRBC1 and TRBC2 were covered by a beta constant-region primer of two equimolar oligonucleotides. Four rounds of PCR amplified the ligated cDNA using nested alpha and beta constant-region primers plus SP2. TCRdb re-called the UMI-ligation and nested PCR reads through MiXCR, storing one row per CDR3 protein. Found here are about 120,000 distinct CDR3 sequences, around a third of them singletons; the top ten hold about 0.85%.

Source material: central memory CD4+ T cells from blood. The rearrangement joins TRBV28 to TRBJ2-3; D not certain. The source of this sequence is a human donor in good health. The CDR3 spells CASSLGIAAPQYF. Written as DNA, the CDR3 is TGTGCCAGCAGTTTGGGAATTGCTGCTCCGCAGTATTTT.